This TCR beta chain stems from a study of blood T cell repertoires in COVID-19. CDR3 length equals 12 residues. From germline, CDR1 is WNHNN and CDR2 SYGVQD (reference sequence). Deletions cut 7 bases from V and 3 bases from J, with 9 bases between. Method: immunoSEQ multiplex PCR; TCRdb's copy keeps in-frame clones and lacks some. Of approximately 170,000 clones listed, around 67% are singletons. The chain links TRBV10-1 to TRBJ1-1, with a weak D call TRBD1 (5 bases). The sequenced sample was peripheral blood. The TCR comes from an elderly woman with acute or convalescent COVID-19. In DNA, the CDR3 is TGCGCCAGCAAGGGGTCTGACACTGAAGCTTTCTTT. Protein sequence: CASKGSDTEAFF.